The 14 T cell receptor beta chains given below trace back to one sample, sequenced in a study of T cells in Graves' hyperthyroidism and ophthalmopathy. RNA transcripts gave rise to amplified TCR beta CDR3 regions. An initial round of RT-PCR targeting the TCR CDR3 relied on the HTBI primer set. From the multiplex PCR reads, TCRdb called clonotypes with MiXCR, one entry per CDR3 protein. The top ten clones hold about 50% of a sample with about 200,000 distinct CDR3 sequences, 17% of them seen once. Sequencing was done on a sample of blood. The receptors were gathered from a woman aged 45 to 65 with Graves' hyperthyroidism.

This clonotype was seen only a few times. A much more abundant neighbour one base away suggests this may be a read error. Because the CDR3 is missing its conserved closing phenylalanine or tryptophan, this is likely a read error. The V and J genes are TRBV27 and TRBJ1-2, with D possibly being TRBD1 (6 bases). V was shortened by 5 bases and J by 4 bases, with 11 bases between the two germline ends. Germline-derived CDR1 and CDR2 are MNHEY and SMNVEV (reference sequence). CDR3 length equals 13 residues. The CDR3 here is CASSPSTGYGYTL. DNA for the CDR3: TGTGCCAGCAGTCCCTCGACAGGCTATGGCTACACCCTC.

The chain is built from TRBV5-1 and TRBJ2-6; TRBD2 aligns across 7 bases. Unmatched junction bases numbered 8, after V lost 1 base and J lost 1 base. Germline V gene lookup returns CDR1 SGHRS and CDR2 YFSETQ. The CDR3 contains 18 residues. CDR3 protein: CASSLSRSGVSGANVLTF. CDR3 nucleotides: TGCGCCAGCAGCTTGTCAAGAAGCGGGGTATCTGGGGCCAACGTCCTGACTTTC.

This clonotype was observed many times. J is TRBJ2-5 and V is TRBV30; no reliable D call. Trimming cost V 1 base and J 3 bases, with 3 bases left between them. Germline lookup yields CDR1 GTSNPN and CDR2 SVGIG (reference sequence). The CDR3 has 11 residues. The CDR3 sequence is CAWSAKETQYF. DNA of the CDR3: TGTGCCTGGAGTGCCAAAGAGACCCAGTACTTC.

This clonotype was observed a handful of times. V and J are TRBV27 and TRBJ2-5, with TRBD1 as a possible D gene (5 bases). Trimming shortened V by 2 bases and J by 3 bases, and 13 bases separated the two germline ends. This CDR3 has 15 amino acids. In germline, CDR1 is MNHEY, CDR2 SMNVEV (reference sequence). The CDR3 here is CASSLIGDSKETQYF. DNA for the CDR3: TGTGCCAGCAGTTTAATCGGTGACAGTAAAGAGACCCAGTACTTC.

The chain employs TRBV19 and TRBJ1-2; 9 bases fit TRBD1. The CDR3 extends over 15 amino acids. Unmatched junction bases numbered 7, after V lost 3 bases and J lost 5 bases. Germline loops: CDR1 LNHDA, CDR2 SQIVND (reference sequence). The CDR3 loop reads CASSILPGQGYGYTF. The CDR3 DNA follows: TGTGCCAGTAGTATCCTCCCGGGACAGGGATATGGCTACACCTTC.

This clonotype has a handful of counts. This chain joins TRBV19 and TRBJ2-5, with 11 bases matching TRBD2. Trimming took 5 bases from V and 5 from J; bases not matched to a gene: 4. The germline V gene has CDR1 LNHDA and CDR2 SQIVND (reference sequence). The CDR3 spans 14 residues. The CDR3 loop is CASSYSSGRETQYF. DNA for the CDR3: TGTGCCAGTAGTTACTCTAGCGGGAGGGAGACCCAGTACTTC.

Regarding this clonotype: Possible read error: a much larger clone is one base away. The CDR3 reads CASSPADRLYGYTF. The CDR3 DNA follows: TGTGCCAGCAGTCCAGCGGACAGACTCTATGGCTACACCTTC. The chain joins TRBV27 to TRBJ1-2; tentatively, D is TRBD1 (6 bases). The CDR3 is 14 residues long. The ends were cut back, 5 bases at V and 4 bases at J, with 14 bases in the middle. CDR1 and CDR2 from the germline V gene are MNHEY and SMNVEV (reference sequence).

This clonotype was seen a few times. The V and J genes are TRBV30 and TRBJ2-7; D possibly corresponds to TRBD2 (6 bases). The V end was cut by 0 bases, the J end by 9 bases, with 12 bases between. CDR1 and CDR2 from the germline V gene are GTSNPN and SVGIG (reference sequence). CDR3 length equals 12 residues. DNA for the CDR3: TGTGCCTGGAGTGTACGGGGTAGCGGGCAGTACTTC. Encoded protein: CAWSVRGSGQYF.

The chain couples TRBV19 to TRBJ2-5; D possibly matches TRBD1 or TRBD2 (5 bases each). V shed 6 bases and J shed 2 bases, with 16 bases lying between them. The CDR3 consists of 15 residues. Germline assignment: CDR1 LNHDA and CDR2 SQIVND (reference sequence). Here the CDR3 DNA reads TGTGCCAGTAGCAATGGGGACGGAACACAAGAGACCCAGTACTTC. This codes for CASSNGDGTQETQYF.

At least ten counts were recorded for this clonotype. The chain combines TRBV5-1 with TRBJ1-5, with D tentatively TRBD1 (5 bases). This CDR3 contains 14 residues. The V gene's germline CDR1 is SGHRS and CDR2 YFSETQ. V shed 4 bases and J shed 9 bases, with 17 bases lying between them. The CDR3 reads CASSQNQGGRPQHF. The CDR3 DNA sequence: TGCGCCAGCAGCCAGAATCAGGGAGGACGGCCCCAGCATTTT.

This clonotype was counted ten times or more. V usage is TRBV5-1 and J usage is TRBJ2-3, with D perhaps TRBD2 (6 bases). This CDR3 is built from 14 residues. Germline CDR1 and CDR2: SGHRS and YFSETQ. V dropped 4 bases and J dropped 2 bases, with 11 bases sitting between them. CDR3 sequence (DNA): TGCGCCAGCAGCGGGGGACTGAACACAGATACGCAGTATTTT. Translated: CASSGGLNTDTQYF.

The table lists this clonotype with many counts. The V gene is TRBV15, the J gene TRBJ2-3, with a possible D match to TRBD2 (6 bases). The CDR3 contains 16 residues. Germline V gives CDR1 LNHNV, CDR2 YYDKDF (reference sequence). V dropped 4 bases and J dropped 2 bases, with 16 bases sitting between them. The CDR3: CATSIFPSASTDTQYF. The CDR3 DNA follows: TGTGCCACCAGCATCTTCCCTAGCGCCTCCACAGATACGCAGTATTTT. The whole variable domain, remainder taken from reference TRBV15 and TRBJ2-3, is DAMVIQNPRYQVTQFGKPVTLSCSQTLNHNVMYWYQQKSSQAPKLLFHYYDKDFNNEADTPDNFQSRRPNTSFCFLDIRSPGLGDTAMYLCATSIFPSASTDTQYFGPGTRLTVL.

This clonotype was seen more than once but under ten times. The V gene is TRBV4-1, the J gene TRBJ2-5; 7 positions match TRBD2. Trimming cost V 0 bases and J 7 bases; bases outside gene matches: 8. Germline CDR1 MGHRA, CDR2 YSYEKL. The CDR3 runs 15 residues. CDR3 DNA: TGCGCCAGCAGCCAAGACCTAGCGGAGATAGGGACCCAGTACTTC. The encoded protein is CASSQDLAEIGTQYF.

The chain has TRBV6-2 or TRBV6-3 and TRBJ1-4; D is unclear. The germline CDR1 and CDR2 sequences are MNHEY and SVGEGT. The CDR3 sequence is 15 residues long. Trimming left V 0 bases short and J 9 bases short, with 14 bases between. CDR3 DNA sequence: TGTGCCAGCAGTTACTCGACCTCATCAGGCCAAAAACTGTTTTTT. Translated, it gives CASSYSTSSGQKLFF.